This entry lists 21 T cell receptor beta chains sequenced from one sample in a study of CD8+ T cells in alopecia areata. Isolated RNA was reverse transcribed into cDNA used as the sequencing template. The method was immunoSEQ multiplex PCR; TCRdb's version includes in-frame clones alone and lacks a portion of them. The sample includes approximately 61,000 clones, 95% to 97% of them seen just once. Specimen: CD8+ T cells sorted from blood, collected at week 0. These TCRs come from a human donor with alopecia areata.

The chain combines TRBV27 with TRBJ1-2; D call uncertain. CDR1 is MNHEY, CDR2 SMNVEV, per germline (reference sequence). The CDR3 has 13 residues. Trimming removed 2 bases from V and 2 bases from J, with 6 bases in between. CDR3: CASSLTENYGYTF. The CDR3, as DNA: TGTGCCAGCAGTTTAACAGAAAACTATGGCTACACCTTC.

This clone was observed once. The genes are TRBV11-1 and TRBJ2-7; TRBD2 is a possible D gene (7 bases). V was clipped by 1 base and J by 3 bases, with 16 bases between them. The V gene's germline CDR1 is SGHAT and CDR2 FQDESV (reference sequence). There are 16 residues in the CDR3. For the CDR3, the DNA is TGTGCCAGCAGCTTAGTGTCGGGGGGCGCGGTCTACGAGCAGTACTTC. Translated, it gives CASSLVSGGAVYEQYF.

This chain connects TRBV7-9 to TRBJ1-1; D remains unclear. The CDR3 totals 14 residues. Germline CDR1 and CDR2: SEHNR and FQNEAQ (reference sequence). V was clipped by 7 bases and J by 1 base, with 13 bases between them. CDR3 in amino acids: CASTWGGRNTEAFF. The CDR3 bases are TGTGCCAGCACCTGGGGAGGGCGGAACACTGAAGCTTTCTTT. The entire variable domain, with the rest obtained from reference TRBV7-9 and TRBJ1-1, is as follows: DTGVSQNPRHKITKRGQNVTFRCDPISEHNRLYWYRQTLGQGPEFLTYFQNEAQLEKSRLLSDRFSAERPKGSFSTLEIQRTEQGDSAMYLCASTWGGRNTEAFFGQGTRLTVV.

The chain uses TRBV7-2 and TRBJ2-5; D perhaps matches TRBD1 (6 bases). Germline loops: CDR1 SGHTA, CDR2 FQGNSA. V gave up 4 bases and J gave up 2 bases, with 11 bases separating them. This CDR3 is 14 amino acids long. The CDR3 sequence: CASSSDSEQETQYF. CDR3 DNA: TGTGCCAGCAGCTCGGACAGCGAACAAGAGACCCAGTACTTC.

The chain has TRBV5-8 and TRBJ2-7; D not certain. CDR3 size: 13 residues. Germline V gene data show CDR1 as SGHTS and CDR2 as YDEGEE. V dropped 4 bases and J dropped 7 bases, with 15 bases sitting between them. The CDR3 DNA is TGTGCCAGCAGCCCGTACCGGGCCCAGGAGCAGTACTTC. This encodes CASSPYRAQEQYF.

This chain joins TRBV5-1 and TRBJ1-1; maybe TRBD1 (6 bases). The V end was cut by 3 bases, the J end by 5 bases, with 14 bases between. This CDR3 contains 14 residues. Germline V gene sequence: CDR1 SGHRS, CDR2 YFSETQ. Here the CDR3 DNA reads TGCGCCAGCAGCTCCCAAGGGGGGGTGACTGAAGCTTTCTTT. Protein product: CASSSQGGVTEAFF.

The chain employs TRBV29-1 and TRBJ1-1; D gene unclear. Looked up from germline, CDR1 is SQVTM and CDR2 is ANQGSEA. The CDR3 has 13 residues. The CDR3 DNA reads TGCAGAGTGGGAGAAGGTTCGTACACTGAAGCTTTCTTT. Translation gives CRVGEGSYTEAFF.

V gene TRBV7-9 combines with J gene TRBJ2-2; 8 nucleotides align to TRBD1. J was trimmed by 1 base and V by 5 bases; bases with no gene match: 3. The CDR3 extends over 15 amino acids. Looked up from germline, CDR1 is SEHNR and CDR2 is FQNEAQ (reference sequence). This CDR3 is CASSLQGENTGELFF. As DNA, the CDR3 is TGTGCCAGCAGCCTACAGGGGGAGAACACCGGGGAGCTGTTTTTT.

The chain employs TRBV13 and TRBJ2-7; D not resolved. The germline V gene encodes CDR1 PRHDT and CDR2 FYEKMQ (reference sequence). Between the trimmed V and J ends, which lost 0 bases and 2 bases, there was a span of 14 bases. The CDR3 is 16 amino acids. The CDR3 bases are TGTGCCAGCAGCTTAGGCGGCCTTCAAGGGACCTACGAGCAGTACTTC. It yields the protein CASSLGGLQGTYEQYF. The full variable domain, rest sourced from reference TRBV13 and TRBJ2-7, is AAGVIQSPRHLIKEKRETATLKCYPIPRHDTVYWYQQGPGQDPQFLISFYEKMQSDKGSIPDRFSAQQFSDYHSELNMSSLELGDSALYFCASSLGGLQGTYEQYFGPGTRLTVT.

The chain links TRBV4-1 to TRBJ2-5; 13 bases are shared with TRBD2. V was pared by 3 bases and J by 7 bases, with 11 bases of the junction left unmatched. This CDR3 comprises 17 residues. Per germline, CDR1 MGHRA and CDR2 YSYEKL. CDR3 nucleotides: TGCGCCAGCAGCCAGGCCACTAGCGGGGGGGGCCTGGGGACCCAGTACTTC. Encoded protein: CASSQATSGGGLGTQYF.

This clone is a singleton in its sample. The chain uses TRBV5-6 and TRBJ2-4; 11 nucleotides line up with TRBD1. The germline V gene has CDR1 SGHDT and CDR2 YYEEEE. The V gene end was trimmed by 4 bases and the J gene end by 1 base; junction bases not matched to a gene: 10. This CDR3 contains 18 residues. CDR3 residues: CASSPGTGGSMAKNIQYF. The CDR3 nucleotides read TGTGCCAGCAGCCCCGGGACAGGGGGTTCGATGGCCAAAAACATTCAGTACTTC.

The chain couples TRBV7-2 to TRBJ2-5; 7 bases match TRBD1. The length of the CDR3 is 15 residues. CDR1 is SGHTA and CDR2 is FQGNSA in the germline V gene. The trim removed 5 bases at V and 2 bases at J, leaving 8 bases unmatched. DNA for the CDR3: TGTGCCAGCAGCCCCCCCCGGGACAGACAAGAGACCCAGTACTTC. Protein: CASSPPRDRQETQYF.

Remarks on this clone: Different DNA sequences within this sample yield the same CDR3. The chain has TRBV5-1 and TRBJ2-1; 9 bases are shared with TRBD1. In germline, CDR1 is SGHRS, CDR2 YFSETQ. This CDR3 spans 16 amino acids. The junction had 2 bases not matched to a gene; V was cut back by 0 bases and J by 1 base. This CDR3 reads CASSLGQGGSYNEQFF. CDR3 DNA: TGCGCCAGCAGCTTGGGACAGGGGGGTTCCTACAATGAGCAGTTCTTC.

V is TRBV5-1 and J is TRBJ2-2, with 10 bases fitting TRBD2. This CDR3 has 14 residues. Germline V CDR1 and CDR2: SGHRS, YFSETQ. The V segment lost 7 bases and the J segment 6 bases; nucleotides outside the gene matches: 6. This CDR3 reads CASWTSGNAGELFF. CDR3 coding DNA: TGCGCCAGCTGGACTAGCGGTAATGCCGGGGAGCTGTTTTTT.

In the case of this clone: Other DNA sequences in the sample encode the same CDR3. The V call is TRBV30, the J call TRBJ1-1; 8 nucleotides align to TRBD1. The germline V gene has CDR1 GTSNPN and CDR2 SVGIG (reference sequence). CDR3 size: 13 residues. Unmatched junction bases numbered 4, after V lost 5 bases and J lost 2 bases. CDR3 protein: CAWETGANTEAFF. In DNA form, the CDR3 reads TGTGCCTGGGAGACAGGGGCCAACACTGAAGCTTTCTTT. The full variable domain, rest sourced from reference TRBV30 and TRBJ1-1, is SQTIHQWPATLVQPVGSPLSLECTVEGTSNPNLYWYRQAAGRGLQLLFYSVGIGQISSEVPQNLSASRPQDRQFILSSKKLLLSDSGFYLCAWETGANTEAFFGQGTRLTVV.

In regard to this clone: The junction differs from germline at one of its ends, possibly a read error. The CDR3: CASSPGAGQYEQYF. The DNA for the CDR3 is TGTGCTAGCAGCCCGGGGGCAGGGCAGTACGAGCAGTACTTC. The rearrangement joins TRBV7-7 to TRBJ2-7, with D perhaps being TRBD1 or TRBD2 (6 bases each). Per germline, CDR1 SSHAT and CDR2 FNYEAQ (reference sequence). The CDR3 is 14 amino acids.

The rearrangement links TRBV7-9 to TRBJ2-1, with a tentative D call TRBD2 (5 bases). V was cut by 0 bases and J by 10 bases, with 7 bases left in between. The CDR3 totals 12 residues. Germline-derived CDR1 and CDR2 are SEHNR and FQNEAQ (reference sequence). The CDR3 DNA is TGTGCCAGCAGCTTAGCGCGAGGGGAGCAGTTCTTC. It specifies CASSLARGEQFF. The full variable domain, its missing parts supplied by reference TRBV7-9 and TRBJ2-1, is DTGVSQNPRHKITKRGQNVTFRCDPISEHNRLYWYRQTLGQGPEFLTYFQNEAQLEKSRLLSDRFSAERPKGSFSTLEIQRTEQGDSAMYLCASSLARGEQFFGPGTRLTVL.

This chain connects TRBV27 to TRBJ2-3; 11 positions match TRBD2. The junction had 4 bases not matched to a gene; V was cut back by 4 bases and J by 4 bases. CDR3 length: 15 residues. The germline V gene has CDR1 MNHEY and CDR2 SMNVEV (reference sequence). Here the CDR3 DNA reads TGTGCCAGCAGTTCTCCTAGCGGGGGGTCAGATACGCAGTATTTT. It specifies CASSSPSGGSDTQYF.

The V call is TRBV5-6, the J call TRBJ2-1, with D unresolved. This CDR3 spans 12 amino acids. V was cut by 4 bases and J by 4 bases, with 6 bases left in between. The germline V gene encodes CDR1 SGHDT and CDR2 YYEEEE. CDR3 loop: CASSVRYNEQFF. The CDR3 nucleotides are TGTGCCAGCAGCGTACGATACAATGAGCAGTTCTTC.

The chain joins TRBV11-2 to TRBJ2-1, with 10 bases aligning to TRBD2. The J segment lost 5 bases and the V segment lost 5 bases, leaving 6 bases of the junction unmatched. The CDR3 covers 15 residues. Per the germline V gene, CDR1 is SGHAT and CDR2 is FQNNGV. In nucleotides, the CDR3 is TGTGCCAGCAGCCGTAGCGGGGGGATAAACAATGAGCAGTTCTTC. This codes for CASSRSGGINNEQFF.

This sequence joins TRBV5-1 and TRBJ1-6; 10 bases line up with TRBD1. The CDR3 sequence is 14 residues long. Per germline, CDR1 SGHRS and CDR2 YFSETQ. V lost 6 bases to trimming and J lost 9 bases; unmatched junction nucleotides: 6. The CDR3 DNA reads TGCGCCAGCAAGACCGACAGGGGGCTTTCACCCCTCCACTTT. This gives the protein CASKTDRGLSPLHF.